What follows describes a single T cell receptor beta chain. Its recognized antigen is unknown. There are no base qualities to consult, and no much larger clone falls within one base. These data originate in a study of blood T cell repertoires in COVID-19 (dated by TCRdb to the early 2020s). About the full investigation: Samples covering the acute and convalescent phases of COVID-19 were provided by collaborators in the United States, Italy and Spain. The material from the prospective study consisted of cDNA or gDNA derived from T cells, B-cell-depleted T cells, or PBMCs. Subjects who had been exposed to COVID-19, were actively infected with it, or had recovered from it provided the deeply sampled blood TCRbeta repertoires that made up the dataset. A freely available public database, intended as a resource for researchers studying the immune response to SARS-CoV-2, is where the repertoires were released. The samples were drawn from the first 160 participants of the ongoing ImmuneRACE study and from 950 to 1,500 subjects provided by 6 global collaborators. Sample metadata almost always included a de-identified subject ID, COVID-19 status, age in years and sex. Where available, HLA class I and class II types were obtained from metadata supplied by the sample provider rather than from assay-based typing.

Summary of the overall study and its limitations: The amount of clinical and demographic metadata varied by source and participant and was provided uncurated.

One collaborating source in Seattle enrolled patients while the patients were actively infected and followed the patients over time throughout the course of disease. The collaborating institutions used their own protocols to collect whole blood in K2EDTA tubes. For TCRbeta analysis, collaborators shipped samples in one of three forms: frozen whole blood, isolated PBMCs, or DNA extracted from either of those sample types. TCRbeta CDR3 regions were amplified from genomic DNA by means of the immunoSEQ Assay, a bias-controlled multiplex PCR. The source study handled its data this way. The number of nucleated cells in each sample was estimated from the amplification of reference gene primers within the assay. Sequence reads were collapsed and filtered to measure the absolute abundance of every unique TCRbeta CDR3 rearrangement. For each sample, productive Simpson clonality was calculated as the square root of Simpson's diversity index over productive rearrangements. TCRdb limited this immuneACCESS table to in-frame rearrangements with V and J called. A share of clones is missing; checked studies link under half to unresolved V genes, and the rest is unexplained. V and J calls and clone size are as listed in that table; D and trimming were resolved from the DNA. This sample comprises 310,000 or so clones, 88% of them detected only once. In total, the top ten clones hold around 10% of the sample.

Counted from cysteine to phenylalanine, this CDR3 has 18 amino acids. This entry keeps only the CDR3 DNA: 54 bases, framed from base 1. Sequences SEHNR (CDR1) and FQNEAQ (CDR2) are obtained from the germline V gene (reference sequence). Trimming accounts for 5 bases at V and 1 base at J, while the number of junction bases matched to no gene is 13. The chain is encoded by TRBV7-9 joined to TRBJ2-5; TRBD2 lines up with 10 middle nucleotides. What was sequenced was peripheral blood. The source of this sequence is a woman aged 30 to 39 with COVID-19, enrolled during active disease. The nucleotides read TGTGCCAGCAGCCGAAGCGAAGGGACTAGCGCGGTCCAAGAGACCCAGTACTTC. Its product reads: CASSRSEGTSAVQETQYF. The entire variable domain, with the stretches around the CDR3 drawn from the reference TRBV7-9 and TRBJ2-5 proteins, is DTGVSQNPRHKITKRGQNVTFRCDPISEHNRLYWYRQTLGQGPEFLTYFQNEAQLEKSRLLSDRFSAERPKGSFSTLEIQRTEQGDSAMYLCASSRSEGTSAVQETQYFGPGTRLLVL.